Sequencing of this TCR beta chain was carried out in a study of cytomegalovirus exposure and HLA in healthy donors. Study-wide results and caveats: The listing of roughly 160 TCR beta chains classed them as cytomegalovirus-associated. The authors considered a cluster of highly shared sequence variants likely to be a sequencing artifact.

Use of 60 Vbeta and 13 Jbeta primers characterized the PCR. Assay used: immunoSEQ multiplex PCR; TCRdb lists only in-frame clones, some missing. Among fewer than 200,000 clones listed, 65% to 90% were seen once. This clone was detected a few times. Its antigen is not identified. The sequencing sample was made of PBMCs. This sequence originates from a male donor in good health and CMV-seronegative.

CDR3 region: CASSLLSGNEQFF. In nucleotides, the CDR3 is TGCGCCAGCAGCTTGTTATCCGGCAATGAGCAGTTCTTC. The rearrangement uses TRBV5-1 and TRBJ2-1; no reliable D call. The V gene's germline CDR1 is SGHRS and CDR2 YFSETQ. V was trimmed by 1 base and J by 6 bases, leaving 8 bases between them. The CDR3 runs 13 residues.